Listed here are 8 T cell receptor beta chains from one sample, sequenced in a study of shared clonotypes between healthy human individuals. Terminally differentiated effector memory CD45RA+ cells were excluded from the naive CD8 cells, which were CD45RO-negative and positively selected for CCR7. Generated by immunoSEQ multiplex PCR, the TCRdb table keeps only in-frame clones and is missing some. The profile shows around 2.1 million clones, just over 90% of them singletons. Sequencing used naive CD8+ T cells from PBMCs. The receptors were gathered from a young man in good health. Some clones in this sample may be carry-over from other donors' samples.

This chain uses TRBV15 with TRBJ2-3, with D unclear. This CDR3 is 16 amino acids long. Trimming removed 3 bases from V and 1 base from J, with 14 bases in between. Germline V lookup: CDR1 LNHNV, CDR2 YYDKDF (reference sequence). The CDR3 region has the DNA TGTGCCACCAGCAGCCTAGTCGCCCGAGGCACAGATACGCAGTATTTT. It encodes CATSSLVARGTDTQYF.

Details on this clone: This sample includes further DNA sequences coding for the same CDR3. This chain links TRBV27 with TRBJ2-2; D gene ambiguous. Germline CDR1 is MNHEY and CDR2 is SMNVEV (reference sequence). The CDR3 length is 13 residues. The V and J ends lost 2 bases and 1 base respectively, with 2 bases between them. The CDR3 loop is CASSLRNTGELFF. DNA for the CDR3: TGTGCCAGCAGTTTACGGAACACCGGGGAGCTGTTTTTT.

This CDR3 is CASSLRTEQYF. In DNA form, the CDR3 reads TGTGCCAGCAGCTTACGTACAGAGCAGTACTTC. The genes are TRBV7-9 and TRBJ2-7; D gene unclear. Deletions cut 2 bases from V and 7 bases from J, with 6 bases between. Germline V lookup: CDR1 SEHNR, CDR2 FQNEAQ (reference sequence). The length of the CDR3 is 11 residues.

The chain is built from TRBV28 and TRBJ1-4, with 7 bases lining up with TRBD1. The CDR3 extends over 17 amino acids. Per the germline V gene, CDR1 is MDHEN and CDR2 is SYDVKM. V lost 3 bases, J lost 0 bases, and 7 bases stayed unmatched. The CDR3 sequence: CASSFHRDSPTNEKLFF. In DNA form, the CDR3 reads TGTGCCAGCAGTTTTCACCGGGACAGCCCAACTAATGAAAAACTGTTTTTT.

This chain links TRBV29-1 with TRBJ2-7; TRBD2 might be the D (6 bases). V was clipped by 4 bases and J by 0 bases, with 10 bases between them. The CDR3 spans 13 residues. CDR1 SQVTM and CDR2 ANQGSEA come from the germline V gene. The CDR3 protein is CSVGGGNSYEQYF. For the CDR3, the DNA is TGCAGCGTTGGGGGCGGGAACTCCTACGAGCAGTACTTC.

V is TRBV7-9 and J is TRBJ2-2, with TRBD1 matching over 7 bases. The V gene's germline CDR1 is SEHNR and CDR2 FQNEAQ (reference sequence). Germline trimming cut 6 bases from V and 3 bases from J; bases unmatched to any gene: 4. The CDR3 runs to 14 residues. CDR3 sequence reads: CASRGDSYTGELFF. The CDR3 nucleotides read TGTGCCAGCAGAGGGGACAGCTACACCGGGGAGCTGTTTTTT.

This chain uses TRBV11-3 with TRBJ2-1, with TRBD1 matching over 7 bases. This CDR3 has 15 residues. Per the germline V gene, CDR1 is SGHNT and CDR2 is YENEEA. Germline trimming cut 5 bases from V and 0 bases from J; bases unmatched to any gene: 4. The CDR3 here is CASSATGSSYNEQFF. CDR3 coding DNA: TGTGCCAGCAGCGCGACAGGGAGCTCCTACAATGAGCAGTTCTTC.

The chain employs TRBV5-8 and TRBJ1-1; D ambiguous. CDR1 is SGHTS, CDR2 YDEGEE, per germline. V gave up 1 base and J gave up 4 bases, with 11 bases separating them. The CDR3 loop spans 14 amino acids. The CDR3 DNA is TGTGCCAGCAGCTTGCCCTCCTGGGGCACTGAAGCTTTCTTT. This codes for CASSLPSWGTEAFF.